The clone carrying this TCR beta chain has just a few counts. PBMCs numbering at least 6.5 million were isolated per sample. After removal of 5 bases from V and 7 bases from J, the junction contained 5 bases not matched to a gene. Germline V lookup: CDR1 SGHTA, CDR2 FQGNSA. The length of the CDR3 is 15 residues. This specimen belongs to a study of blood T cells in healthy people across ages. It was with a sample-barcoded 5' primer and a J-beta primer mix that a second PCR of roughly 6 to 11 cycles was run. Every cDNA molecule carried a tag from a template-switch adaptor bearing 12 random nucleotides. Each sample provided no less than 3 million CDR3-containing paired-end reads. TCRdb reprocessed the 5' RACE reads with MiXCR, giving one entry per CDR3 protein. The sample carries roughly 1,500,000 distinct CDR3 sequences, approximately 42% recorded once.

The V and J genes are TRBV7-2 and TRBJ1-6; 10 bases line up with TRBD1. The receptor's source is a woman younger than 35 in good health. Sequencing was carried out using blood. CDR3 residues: CASSHKTGGNSPLHF. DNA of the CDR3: TGTGCCAGCAGCCATAAGACAGGGGGCAATTCACCCCTCCACTTT.